These T cell receptor beta chains were read from a single sample in a study of PD-1 blockade in classical Hodgkin lymphoma. Only in-frame clones appear in the TCRdb table, and some are missing; sequencing was by immunoSEQ multiplex PCR. The repertoire consists of several thousand clones, with roughly nine tenths occurring once and the leading ten covering 1.3% to 1.5%. The sequenced sample was CD4+ T cells from blood, obtained before the fourth cycle of nivolumab. The origin of the receptors is a human donor with classical Hodgkin lymphoma. CDR3s leave out the opening cysteine and the closing phenylalanine or tryptophan.

v_call,j_call,cdr3_aa
TRBV4-1,TRBJ1-2,ASSHVGQRTYGYT
TRBV2,TRBJ1-5,ASSDKNSNQPQH
TRBV9,TRBJ2-3,ASSDHSGITDTQY
TRBV2,TRBJ2-7,ASSEALAGTYEQY
TRBV10-1,TRBJ2-1,ASSAVGNEQF
TRBV7-9,TRBJ2-3,ASSSPTGTATQY
TRBV19,TRBJ2-3,ASSEFAAGTQQDTQY
TRBV5-4,TRBJ1-1,ASSLDRNTEAF
TRBV5-1,TRBJ1-6,ASSLGGTGNSPLH
TRBV19,TRBJ2-7,ASSADTLWTEQY
TRBV6-1,TRBJ1-5,ASRGDREGAQPQH
TRBV27,TRBJ1-2,ASSSTGRNGYT
TRBV9,TRBJ2-5,ASSVASQGGRETQY
TRBV7-3,TRBJ2-2,ASSLRGLAGDYTGELF
TRBV2,TRBJ1-2,ASSRDLGGYT
TRBV5-4,TRBJ1-1,ASSPRTAANTEAF
TRBV15,TRBJ2-3,ATSRATGVYTDTQY
TRBV30,TRBJ2-1,AWSMRGSEF
TRBV5-1,TRBJ1-1,ASSLVLDSTSEAF
TRBV6-5,TRBJ1-6,ASRPDGSNSPLH
TRBV10-3,TRBJ1-2,AITGTGGGYGYT
TRBV25-1,TRBJ2-7,ASMTFYEQY
TRBV10-3,TRBJ1-2,AISESGAGGGYT
TRBV6-4,TRBJ2-1,ASSDSSGAVREQF
TRBV10-3,TRBJ1-3,AISESSRARNTIY
TRBV7-8,TRBJ1-2,ASSLARAAGSYT
TRBV7-2,TRBJ2-2,ASSRTTRGHTGELF
TRBV30,TRBJ2-7,AGSGQEYEQY
TRBV5-1,TRBJ2-1,ASSLEGARVYNEQF
TRBV5-1,TRBJ2-7,ASSSSSGSSSYEQY
TRBV29-1,TRBJ1-4,SVARQTNEKLF
TRBV30,TRBJ2-5,AWQTGAGETQY
TRBV5-6,TRBJ2-7,ASSLASRGGYEQY
TRBV2,TRBJ2-1,ASKREGSYNEQF
TRBV30,TRBJ2-3,AWGFSTDTQY
TRBV6-5,TRBJ2-1,ASSSRTEHNEQF
TRBV6-1,TRBJ1-2,ASSEGPPDYGYT
TRBV18,TRBJ2-1,ASSRGRESSYNEQF
TRBV7-2,TRBJ1-2,ASSSLPGQGSGGYT
TRBV25-1,TRBJ2-5,ASSAPGTRETQY
TRBV6-4,TRBJ2-1,ASSDSTGGLGNEQF
TRBV7-6,TRBJ2-3,ASSLAPLAGGYTDTQY
TRBV4-1,TRBJ2-5,ASSQARAETQY
TRBV7-9,TRBJ1-4,ASSPVFAEKLF
TRBV5-5,TRBJ1-2,ASSLVWGEIAGYT
TRBV7-6,TRBJ2-7,ASSLEPGGSSYEQY
TRBV16,TRBJ2-3,ASSQLDPSTDTQY
TRBV6-4,TRBJ1-1,ASSPDYRRLNTEAF
TRBV5-1,TRBJ2-3,ASSPDGGRIKHTQY
TRBV5-4,TRBJ1-2,ASSQALYGGYGYT
TRBV27,TRBJ1-4,ASSLASGSPGPREKLF
TRBV7-9,TRBJ1-4,ASSLVRGRESQKLF
TRBV27,TRBJ2-7,ASSLVGPTYEQY
TRBV11-2,TRBJ1-1,ASSGTGNMNTEAF
TRBV21-1,TRBJ1-6,ASSLDRGKSPLH
TRBV6-1,TRBJ1-3,ASMERRAGNTIY